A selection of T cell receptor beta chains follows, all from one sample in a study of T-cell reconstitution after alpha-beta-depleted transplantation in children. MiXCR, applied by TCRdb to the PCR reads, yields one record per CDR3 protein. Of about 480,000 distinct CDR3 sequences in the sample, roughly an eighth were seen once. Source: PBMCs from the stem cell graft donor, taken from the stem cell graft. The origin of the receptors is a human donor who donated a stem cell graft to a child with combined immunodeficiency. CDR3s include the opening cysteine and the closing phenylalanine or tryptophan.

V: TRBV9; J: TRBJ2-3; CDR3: CASSVGGEDTDTQYF
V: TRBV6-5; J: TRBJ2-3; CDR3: CASSYTAGGTDTQYF
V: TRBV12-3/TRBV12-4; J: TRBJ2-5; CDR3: CASSSTGVIQETQYF
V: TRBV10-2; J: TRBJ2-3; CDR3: CASMDEGRTDTQYF
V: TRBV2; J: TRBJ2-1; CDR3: CASSDGLSLLNEQFF
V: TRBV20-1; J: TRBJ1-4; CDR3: CSARKPATNEKLFF
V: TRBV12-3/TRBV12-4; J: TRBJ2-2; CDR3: CASTRGDTGELFF
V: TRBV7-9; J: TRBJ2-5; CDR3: CASSREQGYPGTQYF
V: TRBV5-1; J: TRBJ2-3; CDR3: CASSFIGAADTQYF
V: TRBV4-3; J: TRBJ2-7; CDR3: CASSQDSQDRGAYEQYF
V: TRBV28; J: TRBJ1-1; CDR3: CASTDRVWTEAFF
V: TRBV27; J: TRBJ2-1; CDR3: CASSLGGIPGSDEQFF
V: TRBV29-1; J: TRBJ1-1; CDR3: CSVEGGGVITEAFF
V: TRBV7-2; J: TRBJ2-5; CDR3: CASSLVDWFEGTQYF
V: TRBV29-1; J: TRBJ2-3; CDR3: CSYLRGFRGADTQYF
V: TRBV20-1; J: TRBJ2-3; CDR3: CSASIGGTDTQYF
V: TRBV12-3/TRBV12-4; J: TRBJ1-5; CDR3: CATTASGLHSNQPQHF
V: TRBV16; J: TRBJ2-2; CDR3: CASSQSLHRDTGELFF
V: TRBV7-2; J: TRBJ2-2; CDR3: CASSLLAGGFGELFF
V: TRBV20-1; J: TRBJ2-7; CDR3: CSAAPGEDYEQYF
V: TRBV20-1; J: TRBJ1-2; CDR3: CSAIGQGSGYTF
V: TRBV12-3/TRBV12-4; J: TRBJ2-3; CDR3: CASSMGLAGARSTDTQYF
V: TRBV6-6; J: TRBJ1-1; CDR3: CASFGTVNTEAFF
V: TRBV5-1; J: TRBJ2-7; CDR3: CAITEGGETYEQYF
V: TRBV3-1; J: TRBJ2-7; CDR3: CASSPTPMGYEQYF
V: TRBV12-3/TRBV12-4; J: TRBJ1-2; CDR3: CASSLGGSSDWLRGYTF
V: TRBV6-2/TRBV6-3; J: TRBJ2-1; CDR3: CASSQTREQFF
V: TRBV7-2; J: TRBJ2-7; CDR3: CASSPRTPRNSYEQYF
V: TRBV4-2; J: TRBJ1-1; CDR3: CASSPVLLSAEAFF
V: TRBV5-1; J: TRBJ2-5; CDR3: CASSKLAGGTETQYF
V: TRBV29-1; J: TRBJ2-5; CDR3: CSVGRETQYF
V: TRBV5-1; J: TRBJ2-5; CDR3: CASRDAQETQYF
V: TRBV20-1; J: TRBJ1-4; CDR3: CCARDPLEAGEKLFF
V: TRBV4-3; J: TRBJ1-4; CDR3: CASSQEMTPTNEKLFF
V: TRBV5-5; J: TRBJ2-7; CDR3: CASSPTTGGATRQYF
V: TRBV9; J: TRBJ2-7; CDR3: CASSVGGGGLGDEQYF
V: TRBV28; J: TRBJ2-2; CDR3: CASTPGTTGELFF
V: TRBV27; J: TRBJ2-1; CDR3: CASSQRQGNNEQFF
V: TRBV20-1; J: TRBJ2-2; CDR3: CSASGGHANTGELFF
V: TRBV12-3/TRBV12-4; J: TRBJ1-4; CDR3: CASSQDRVELFF
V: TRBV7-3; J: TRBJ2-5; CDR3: CASSLKGFRKGEETQYF
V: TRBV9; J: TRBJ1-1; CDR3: CASSYNPTLMNTEAFF
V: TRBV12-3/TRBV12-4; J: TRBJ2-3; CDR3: CASSLGTSGFPDTQYF
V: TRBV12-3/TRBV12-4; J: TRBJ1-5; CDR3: CASSNGGVDQPQHF
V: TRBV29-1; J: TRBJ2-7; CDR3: CSVQGTYEQYF
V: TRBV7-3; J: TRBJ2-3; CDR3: CASSLGVGQGPFTQYF
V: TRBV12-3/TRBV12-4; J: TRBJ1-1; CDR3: CASSPIRGRDTEAFF
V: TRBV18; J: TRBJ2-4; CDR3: CASSPPRNIQYF
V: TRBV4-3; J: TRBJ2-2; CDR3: CASSQVVGANTGELFF
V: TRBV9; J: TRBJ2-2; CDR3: CASSPEGDTGELFF
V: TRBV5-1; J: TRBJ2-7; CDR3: CASSLIARGTGVYEQYF
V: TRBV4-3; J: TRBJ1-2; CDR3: CASSQGTGGREGYTF
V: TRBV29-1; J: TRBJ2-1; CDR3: CSVEGLGRSNEQFF
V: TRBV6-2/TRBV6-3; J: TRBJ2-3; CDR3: CASSYDTFTDTQYF